Below, one T cell receptor (beta chain) is given with its context. Antigen specificity is unknown. This sample was taken from a study of Ad26.COV2.S vaccination and SARS-CoV-2 variants. Regarding the study as a whole: Those who received the vaccine showed greater spike-specific TCR breadth than those given placebo. Total T cell responses, in the TCR breadth and depth analyses, may have been underestimated.

Only in-frame clones appear in the TCRdb table, and some are missing; sequencing was by immunoSEQ multiplex PCR. Of about 350,000 clones listed, about 91% are singletons. Germline assignment: CDR1 SGHKS and CDR2 YYEKEE (reference sequence). V lost 2 bases and J lost 0, with 8 bases in between. The CDR3 is made up of 14 amino acids. The clonotype originates from a human donor who had recovered from COVID-19. The specimen comprised peripheral blood, sampled after recovery from COVID-19. The J gene is TRBJ1-1, the V gene TRBV5-5; no clear D gene. DNA for the CDR3: TGTGCCAGCAGCTTTTTCCCCATGAACACTGAAGCTTTCTTT. Translating gives CASSFFPMNTEAFF. Together with reference TRBV5-5 and TRBJ1-1, the CDR3 gives the full variable domain: DAGVTQSPTHLIKTRGQQVTLRCSPISGHKSVSWYQQVLGQGPQFIFQYYEKEERGRGNFPDRFSARQFPNYSSELNVNALLLGDSALYLCASSFFPMNTEAFFGQGTRLTVV.